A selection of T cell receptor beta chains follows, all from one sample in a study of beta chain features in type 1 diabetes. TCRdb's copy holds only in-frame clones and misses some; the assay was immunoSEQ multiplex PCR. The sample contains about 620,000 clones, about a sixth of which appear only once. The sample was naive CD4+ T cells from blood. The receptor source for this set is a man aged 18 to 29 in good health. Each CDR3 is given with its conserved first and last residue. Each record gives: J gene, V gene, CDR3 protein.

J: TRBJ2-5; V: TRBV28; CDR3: CASRLTGGKETQYF
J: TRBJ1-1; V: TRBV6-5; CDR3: CASTIDGREAFF
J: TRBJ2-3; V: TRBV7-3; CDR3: CASSLSTDTQYF
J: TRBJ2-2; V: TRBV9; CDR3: CASSYRQAASVELFF
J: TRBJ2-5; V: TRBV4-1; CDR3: CASSRQGMETQYF
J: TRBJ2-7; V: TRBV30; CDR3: CAWSGHRSGEQYF
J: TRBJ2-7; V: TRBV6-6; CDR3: CASSPAGTSGSYEQYF
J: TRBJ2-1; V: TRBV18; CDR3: CASSPRGIDNNEQFF
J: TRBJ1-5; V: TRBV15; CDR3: CATSREAVQGSRQHF
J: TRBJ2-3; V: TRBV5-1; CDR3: CASSPMTGGTDTQYF